The 27 T cell receptor beta chains presented below share a single source sample, sequenced in a study of blood T cells in healthy people across ages. Sample-barcoded 5' priming and a J-beta primer mix drove a second PCR of 7 to 11 cycles. TCRdb called the 5' RACE reads again in MiXCR, with one record for every CDR3 protein. The repertoire holds about a million distinct CDR3 sequences, with roughly 47% as singletons. Sequenced sample: blood. These receptor sequences come from a woman aged 60 to 75 in good health.

V gene TRBV20-1 combines with J gene TRBJ2-1; TRBD2 aligns across 11 bases. J was trimmed by 4 bases and V by 0 bases; bases with no gene match: 11. This CDR3 has 18 amino acids. Per the germline V gene, CDR1 is DFQATT and CDR2 is SNEGSKA (reference sequence). Here the CDR3 reads CSARDRGSGGAMYNEQFF. Here the CDR3 DNA reads TGCAGTGCTAGAGATCGGGGTAGCGGGGGGGCTATGTACAATGAGCAGTTCTTC.

The rearrangement joins TRBV28 to TRBJ2-7, with D maybe TRBD1 (6 bases). V was trimmed by 6 bases and J by 3 bases, leaving 18 bases between them. CDR3 length equals 15 residues. Germline CDR1 reads MDHEN; CDR2 reads SYDVKM. The CDR3 region has the DNA TGTGCCAGCAGGGACCCGACCGGGACACACTACGAGCAGTACTTC. Amino acids: CASRDPTGTHYEQYF.

The chain couples TRBV3-1 to TRBJ2-7; D possibly corresponds to TRBD1 (5 bases). The germline V and J ends were trimmed by 4 bases and 2 bases, with 15 bases remaining between them. This CDR3 is 15 amino acids long. CDR1 and CDR2 (germline): LGHDT, YNNKEL (reference sequence). The CDR3 nucleotides read TGTGCCAGCAGCCCAGGGATGACGGGCCCCTACGAGCAGTACTTC. It is translated as CASSPGMTGPYEQYF.

This clonotype was found once. The chain joins TRBV20-1 to TRBJ2-7, with TRBD1 identical over 7 bases. J lost 7 bases, V lost 4 bases, and 13 bases had no gene match. This CDR3 is built from 14 residues. In germline, CDR1 is DFQATT, CDR2 SNEGSKA (reference sequence). CDR3 amino acids: CSAKYRGALEEQYF. CDR3 DNA: TGCAGTGCTAAATACAGGGGCGCCCTGGAAGAGCAGTACTTC.

V usage is TRBV27 and J usage is TRBJ2-5; 11 positions agree with TRBD2. V was clipped by 6 bases and J by 2 bases; unmatched bases: 11. The CDR3 loop spans 17 amino acids. Per the germline V gene, CDR1 is MNHEY and CDR2 is SMNVEV (reference sequence). CDR3 sequence reads: CASSPTSGIPTQETQYF. CDR3 bases: TGTGCCAGCAGCCCGACTAGCGGGATTCCCACTCAAGAGACCCAGTACTTC.

The V call is TRBV7-9, the J call TRBJ1-1; D is unresolved. Trimming left V 0 bases short and J 3 bases short, with 8 bases between. CDR1 is SEHNR, CDR2 FQNEAQ, per germline (reference sequence). The CDR3 length is 14 residues. The CDR3 region has the DNA TGTGCCAGCAGCTTAGCAAAGCAGGACACTGAAGCTTTCTTT. This encodes CASSLAKQDTEAFF.

The rearrangement links TRBV18 to TRBJ1-5; D remains unclear. The CDR3 consists of 14 residues. Trimming shortened V by 3 bases and J by 4 bases, and 10 bases separated the two germline ends. Germline CDR1 and CDR2: KGHSH and LQKENI. CDR3 sequence reads: CASSPIQLNQPQHF. For the CDR3, the DNA is TGTGCCAGCTCACCTATACAGCTAAATCAGCCCCAGCATTTT. Full variable domain (missing parts from reference TRBV18 and TRBJ1-5): NAGVMQNPRHLVRRRGQEARLRCSPMKGHSHVYWYRQLPEEGLKFMVYLQKENIIDESGMPKERFSAEFPKEGPSILRIQQVVRGDSAAYFCASSPIQLNQPQHFGDGTRLSIL.

The V call is TRBV10-3, the J call TRBJ2-3; tentative D call: TRBD1 (5 bases). The CDR3 is 13 amino acids. Between the trimmed V and J ends, which lost 6 bases and 3 bases, there was a span of 10 bases. Germline V gene lookup returns CDR1 ENHRY and CDR2 SYGVKD. The CDR3 DNA reads as TGTGCCATCAGCGACAGAATTACAGATACGCAGTATTTT. Encoded protein: CAISDRITDTQYF.

This clonotype has a handful of counts. The chain uses TRBV12-3 or TRBV12-4 and TRBJ2-7; maybe TRBD1 (5 bases). V lost 5 bases and J 2 bases, leaving 13 bases between the germline ends. The length of the CDR3 is 14 residues. The CDR3, as DNA: TGTGCCAGCAGTAGTAGACAGACGACCTACGAGCAGTACTTC. Amino acid sequence: CASSSRQTTYEQYF.

J is TRBJ2-3 and V is TRBV3-1; no definite D call. Germline CDR1 is LGHDT and CDR2 is YNNKEL (reference sequence). The CDR3 is 16 residues long. V was shortened by 1 base and J by 0 bases, with 11 bases between the two germline ends. In nucleotides, the CDR3 is TGTGCCAGCAGCCAAGTCATGGATACTAGCACAGATACGCAGTATTTT. This translates into CASSQVMDTSTDTQYF.

J is TRBJ2-7 and V is TRBV28; 7 bases are a match to TRBD1. Trimming at V came to 3 bases and at J to 2 bases, leaving 10 bases not matched to a gene. The CDR3 consists of 16 residues. Germline V gene sequence: CDR1 MDHEN, CDR2 SYDVKM. The CDR3 DNA sequence: TGTGCCAGCAGTTTCTCGCAGGGGGTGCCCACCTACGAGCAGTACTTC. Protein product: CASSFSQGVPTYEQYF. Using reference TRBV28 and TRBJ2-7 for the parts outside the CDR3, the full variable domain is DVKVTQSSRYLVKRTGEKVFLECVQDMDHENMFWYRQDPGLGLRLIYFSYDVKMKEKGDIPEGYSVSREKKERFSLILESASTNQTSMYLCASSFSQGVPTYEQYFGPGTRLTVT.

The V call is TRBV2, the J call TRBJ2-2; TRBD1 is a possible D gene (5 bases). V lost 7 bases and J lost 1, with 7 bases in between. This CDR3 region has 13 residues. Per the germline V gene, CDR1 is SNHLY and CDR2 is FYNNEI. As DNA, the CDR3 is TGTGCCAGCAAAACAGGGAACACCGGGGAGCTGTTTTTT. It translates to CASKTGNTGELFF.

V is TRBV25-1 and J is TRBJ2-5; 7 positions agree with TRBD1. Germline V gene lookup returns CDR1 MGHDK and CDR2 SYGVNS. Trimming cost V 1 base and J 2 bases; bases outside gene matches: 1. The CDR3 extends over 14 amino acids. The CDR3 DNA reads TGTGCCAGCAGTGAATGGGGACAGCAAGAGACCCAGTACTTC. This encodes CASSEWGQQETQYF.

In this sample, this clonotype turned up a few times. V usage is TRBV4-3 and J usage is TRBJ2-7; D gene unclear. Trimming removed 2 bases at V and 2 bases at J, with 16 bases between. The CDR3 spans 16 residues. The V gene's germline CDR1 is LGHNA and CDR2 YSLEER. This CDR3 reads CASSQWHGSLAYEQYF. As DNA, the CDR3 is TGCGCCAGCAGCCAATGGCATGGGTCGTTGGCCTACGAGCAGTACTTC.

This chain links TRBV14 with TRBJ2-6, with D unclear. The CDR3 totals 16 residues. Trimming left V 0 bases short and J 0 bases short, with 6 bases between. CDR1 is SGHDN and CDR2 is FVKESK in the germline V gene. CDR3 in DNA: TGTGCCAGCAGCCAAGAGACGGGCTCTGGGGCCAACGTCCTGACTTTC. It codes for CASSQETGSGANVLTF.

This clonotype showed up just a few times. This chain joins TRBV5-1 and TRBJ2-3; no clear D gene. The CDR3 totals 15 residues. Germline V lookup: CDR1 SGHRS, CDR2 YFSETQ. Deletions cut 2 bases from V and 0 bases from J, with 10 bases between. The CDR3 DNA reads TGCGCCAGCAGCTTCCCTGCTTCTAGCACAGATACGCAGTATTTT. It is translated as CASSFPASSTDTQYF.

The chain links TRBV6-5 to TRBJ2-1, with 13 bases matching TRBD2. Germline assignment: CDR1 MNHEY and CDR2 SVGAGI. CDR3 length: 18 residues. With V trimmed by 6 bases and J by 0 bases, 8 bases remained unmatched. The CDR3 DNA is TGTGCCAGCAGGAGCGGGACTAGCGGGACGGCCTCCTACAATGAGCAGTTCTTC. Its translation: CASRSGTSGTASYNEQFF.

The rearrangement joins TRBV12-3 or TRBV12-4 to TRBJ2-1; 12 positions agree with TRBD2. With V trimmed by 6 bases and J by 9 bases, 6 bases remained unmatched. The CDR3 has 14 amino acids. As DNA, the CDR3 is TGTGCCAGCAGAGGACTAGCGGGATCGAGTGAGCAGTTCTTC. This encodes CASRGLAGSSEQFF.

This clonotype was observed once. The V gene is TRBV28, the J gene TRBJ2-5; D possibly uses TRBD1 or TRBD2 (6 bases each). Germline-derived CDR1 and CDR2 are MDHEN and SYDVKM. V was cut by 7 bases and J by 4 bases, with 13 bases left in between. The CDR3 totals 13 residues. The CDR3 region has the DNA TGTGCCAGCACCAATGGGGGGCGAGAGACCCAGTACTTC. As protein: CASTNGGRETQYF. Looking up the rest from reference TRBV28 and TRBJ2-5 gives the full variable domain: DVKVTQSSRYLVKRTGEKVFLECVQDMDHENMFWYRQDPGLGLRLIYFSYDVKMKEKGDIPEGYSVSREKKERFSLILESASTNQTSMYLCASTNGGRETQYFGPGTRLLVL.

Comments on this clonotype: The germline gene is not matched at one end of the junction; a read error may be the cause. The chain employs TRBV30 and TRBJ2-1; D possibly corresponds to TRBD1 (5 bases). The CDR3 spans 11 residues. Germline V gives CDR1 GTSNPN, CDR2 SVGIG (reference sequence). The DNA for the CDR3 is TGTGCCTGGGGGGCGCCCAATAAGCAGTTCTTC. This translates into CAWGAPNKQFF.

V is TRBV20-1 and J is TRBJ2-1; 10 nucleotides agree with TRBD2. Germline values: CDR1 DFQATT, CDR2 SNEGSKA (reference sequence). The CDR3 has 13 amino acids. V dropped 7 bases and J dropped 4; count of bases not matched to a gene: 4. For the CDR3, the DNA is TGCAGTGGGACTAGCGGCGCTTACAATGAGCAGTTCTTC. Translated, it gives CSGTSGAYNEQFF.

This clonotype was detected a few times. The chain employs TRBV5-1 and TRBJ2-5; D could derive from TRBD1 or TRBD2 (5 bases each). The length of the CDR3 is 13 residues. Germline V gene data show CDR1 as SGHRS and CDR2 as YFSETQ. V was shortened by 3 bases and J by 5 bases, with 11 bases between the two germline ends. CDR3 bases: TGCGCCAGCAGCTCTGAGGGACCGGAGACCCAGTACTTC. It specifies CASSSEGPETQYF.

The chain combines TRBV2 with TRBJ1-2; D not certain. The germline gives CDR1 SNHLY, CDR2 FYNNEI. Trimming left V 6 bases short and J 8 bases short, with 16 bases between. This CDR3 contains 13 residues. The CDR3 DNA reads as TGTGCCAGCAGGCCGGGCCCCGATAAGGGCTACACCTTC. Translating gives CASRPGPDKGYTF. The full variable domain, with the rest looked up from reference TRBV2 and TRBJ1-2, is EPEVTQTPSHQVTQMGQEVILRCVPISNHLYFYWYRQILGQKVEFLVSFYNNEISEKSEIFDDQFSVERPDGSNFTLKIRSTKLEDSAMYFCASRPGPDKGYTFGSGTRLTVV.

The chain combines TRBV25-1 with TRBJ2-5; D is possibly TRBD1 (5 bases). Germline values: CDR1 MGHDK, CDR2 SYGVNS. The CDR3 covers 11 residues. V lost 4 bases and J 11 bases, leaving 11 bases between the germline ends. The CDR3 here is CASSATGSQYF. In DNA form, the CDR3 reads TGTGCCAGCAGTGCTACAGGCTCGCAGTACTTC.

This clonotype was detected once. J is TRBJ2-1 and V is TRBV6-5; 15 nucleotides line up with TRBD2. Germline CDR1 and CDR2: MNHEY and SVGAGI. J lost 12 bases, V lost 8 bases, and 5 bases had no gene match. CDR3 length: 13 residues. The CDR3: CASSWTSGRAQFF. Written as DNA, the CDR3 is TGTGCCAGCTCTTGGACTAGCGGGAGGGCGCAGTTCTTC.

A word on this clonotype: One end of the junction is discordant with germline, which a read error may explain. The chain carries TRBV6-2 or TRBV6-3 and TRBJ2-5; 11 nucleotides agree with TRBD2. The CDR3 runs to 21 residues. Germline lookup yields CDR1 MNHEY and CDR2 SVGEGT. In nucleotides, the CDR3 is TGTACCAGCAGTTATCCAGACCATCCCCGCCGACTAGCGGGAAATGAAGAGACCCAGTACTTC. The encoded protein is CTSSYPDHPRRLAGNEETQYF.

V gene TRBV27 combines with J gene TRBJ2-1; no clear D. The germline V gene encodes CDR1 MNHEY and CDR2 SMNVEV (reference sequence). The CDR3 is 15 residues long. V was shortened by 6 bases and J by 4 bases, with 16 bases between the two germline ends. The CDR3 region has the DNA TGTGCCAGCAGCCGACCCGGTCCCACTTACAATGAGCAGTTCTTC. This codes for CASSRPGPTYNEQFF.